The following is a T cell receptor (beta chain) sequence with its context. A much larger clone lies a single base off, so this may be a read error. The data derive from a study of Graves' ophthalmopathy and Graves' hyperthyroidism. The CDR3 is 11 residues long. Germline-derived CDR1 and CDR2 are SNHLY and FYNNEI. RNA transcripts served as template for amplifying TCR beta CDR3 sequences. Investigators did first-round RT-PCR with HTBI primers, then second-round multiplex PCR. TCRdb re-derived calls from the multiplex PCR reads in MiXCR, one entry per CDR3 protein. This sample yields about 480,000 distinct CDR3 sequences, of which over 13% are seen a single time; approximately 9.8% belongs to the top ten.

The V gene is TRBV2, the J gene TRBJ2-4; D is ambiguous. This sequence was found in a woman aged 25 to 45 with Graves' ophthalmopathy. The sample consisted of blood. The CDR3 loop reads CVSSARDIQYF. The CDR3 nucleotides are TGTGTCAGCAGTGCTAGGGACATTCAGTACTTC.